Listed here are 6 T cell receptor beta chains from one sample, sequenced in a study of blood T cell repertoires in COVID-19 (dated by TCRdb to 2018 to 2020). The library came from the immunoSEQ multiplex PCR assay. TCRdb mirrors the immuneACCESS table, restricted to in-frame sequences. Some clones are absent from its copies; in checked studies, under half trace to an unresolved V gene, and the reason for the others is unknown. This sample holds about 370,000 clones; roughly 90% were observed only once. 3% of the sample is held by the ten biggest clonotypes. The sequencing input was peripheral blood. The source is a woman in her twenties or thirties with COVID-19, enrolled during active disease.

This chain links TRBV9 with TRBJ2-2, with D maybe TRBD1 (6 bases). Germline values: CDR1 SGDLS, CDR2 YYNGEE. This CDR3 comprises 16 residues. The V end lost 3 bases, the J end lost 4 bases, and 16 bases lay between the germline ends. CDR3 sequence (DNA): TGTGCCAGCAGCGCCTACTCCAAACAGGGCACCGGGGAGCTGTTTTTT. Its translation is CASSAYSKQGTGELFF.

The J gene is TRBJ1-4, the V gene TRBV5-1; TRBD1 matches at 9 bases. The CDR3 spans 14 residues. CDR1 and CDR2 from the germline V gene are SGHRS and YFSETQ. The trim removed 3 bases at V and 5 bases at J, leaving 2 bases unmatched. The CDR3 spells CASSWTGENEKLFF. The CDR3 DNA sequence: TGCGCCAGCAGCTGGACAGGGGAGAATGAAAAACTGTTTTTT.

This clone has just a few counts. The CDR3 sequence is CSALGGDQLYGYTF. The CDR3 DNA follows: TGCAGCGCCCTCGGGGGGGATCAACTCTATGGCTACACCTTC. This chain links TRBV29-1 with TRBJ1-2, with D possibly matching TRBD1 (5 bases). Trimming removed 7 bases at V and 4 bases at J, with 19 bases between. The length of the CDR3 is 14 residues. Germline lookup yields CDR1 SQVTM and CDR2 ANQGSEA.

J is TRBJ2-1 and V is TRBV12-5; D possibly corresponds to TRBD1 (6 bases). CDR1 and CDR2 from the germline V gene are LGHNT and FRNRAP. The V gene lost 6 bases and the J gene lost 10 bases, with 7 bases spanning the gap. The CDR3 has 10 amino acids. The CDR3 DNA reads as TGTGCTAGTGGCGGGACAGAGCAGTTCTTC. It encodes CASGGTEQFF.

This chain connects TRBV7-2 to TRBJ1-2, with D uncertain. Germline assignment: CDR1 SGHTA and CDR2 FQGNSA. The CDR3 consists of 14 residues. The V and J ends lost 6 bases and 7 bases respectively, with 18 bases between them. CDR3 DNA sequence: TGTGCCAGCAGTGCGAGCGGGAGGGTACTTGGCTACACCTTC. As protein: CASSASGRVLGYTF.

The chain recombines TRBV24-1 with TRBJ2-3; 12 bases match TRBD2. Germline CDR1 reads KGHDR; CDR2 reads SFDVKD. CDR3 length equals 16 residues. The junction had 2 bases not matched to a gene; V was cut back by 4 bases and J by 1 base. The CDR3 region is CATSDASGGGTDTQYF. The DNA for the CDR3 is TGTGCCACCAGTGACGCTAGCGGGGGGGGCACAGATACGCAGTATTTT.